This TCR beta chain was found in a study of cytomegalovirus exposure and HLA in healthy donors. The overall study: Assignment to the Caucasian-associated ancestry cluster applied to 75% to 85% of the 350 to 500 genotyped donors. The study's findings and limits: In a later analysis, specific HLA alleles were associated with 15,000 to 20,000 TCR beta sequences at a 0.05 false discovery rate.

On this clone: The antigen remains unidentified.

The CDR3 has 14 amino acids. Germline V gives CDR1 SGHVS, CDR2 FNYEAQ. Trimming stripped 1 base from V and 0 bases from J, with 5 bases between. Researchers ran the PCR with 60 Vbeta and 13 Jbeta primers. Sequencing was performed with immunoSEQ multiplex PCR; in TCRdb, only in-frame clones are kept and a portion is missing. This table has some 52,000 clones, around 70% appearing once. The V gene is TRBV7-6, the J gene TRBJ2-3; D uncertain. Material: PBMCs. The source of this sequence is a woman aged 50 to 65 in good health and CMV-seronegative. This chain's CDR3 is CASSLESSTDTQYF. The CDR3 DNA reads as TGTGCCAGCAGCTTAGAATCAAGCACAGATACGCAGTATTTT. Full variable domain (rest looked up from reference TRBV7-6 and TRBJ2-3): GAGVSQSPRYKVTKRGQDVALRCDPISGHVSLYWYRQALGQGPEFLTYFNYEAQQDKSGLPNDRFSAERPEGSISTLTIQRTEQRDSAMYRCASSLESSTDTQYFGPGTRLTVL.